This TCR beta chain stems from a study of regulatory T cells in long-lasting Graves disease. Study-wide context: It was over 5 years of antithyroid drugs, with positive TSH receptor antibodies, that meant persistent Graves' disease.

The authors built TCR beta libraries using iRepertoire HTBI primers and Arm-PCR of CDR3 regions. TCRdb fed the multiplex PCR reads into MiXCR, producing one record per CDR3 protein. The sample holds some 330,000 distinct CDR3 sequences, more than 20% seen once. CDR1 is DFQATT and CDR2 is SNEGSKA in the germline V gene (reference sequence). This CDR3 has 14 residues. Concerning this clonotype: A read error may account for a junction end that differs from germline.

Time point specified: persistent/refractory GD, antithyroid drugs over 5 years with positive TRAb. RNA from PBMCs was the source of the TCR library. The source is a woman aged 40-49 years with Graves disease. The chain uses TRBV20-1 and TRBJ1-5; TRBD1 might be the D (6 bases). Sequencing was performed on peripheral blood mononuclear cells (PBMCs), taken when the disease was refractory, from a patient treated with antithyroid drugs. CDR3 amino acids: CSARDSRGMKPEHF. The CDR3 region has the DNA TGCAGCGCTAGAGATAGCAGGGGTATGAAGCCAGAGCATTTT.